These 12 T cell receptor beta chains came from one sample sequenced in a study of blood T cell repertoires in COVID-19. Repertoires were generated with immunoSEQ multiplex PCR, while TCRdb's copy carries only in-frame clones and drops some. The sample records about 130,000 clones, roughly 92% being singletons. Sequenced input: peripheral blood. The receptors were sampled from a man aged 50-59 years with COVID-19, enrolled during active disease.

Here the CDR3 DNA reads TGTGCCAGCAGCTTAAGCGCAGCGGTCTACAATGAGCAGTTCTTC. The encoded protein is CASSLSAAVYNEQFF. The chain has TRBV7-3 and TRBJ2-1; D is possibly TRBD2 (5 bases). The CDR3 covers 15 residues. Trimming removed 1 base from V and 3 bases from J, with 10 bases in between. CDR1 and CDR2 (germline): SGHTA, FQGTGA.

This chain joins TRBV9 and TRBJ1-4; D gene unclear. Germline assignment: CDR1 SGDLS and CDR2 YYNGEE. Trimming cost V 0 bases and J 6 bases, with 15 bases left between them. There are 16 residues in the CDR3. The CDR3 spells CASSVGEGRFDEKLFF. CDR3 bases: TGTGCCAGCAGCGTAGGTGAGGGTAGATTTGATGAAAAACTGTTTTTT.

The V call is TRBV7-2, the J call TRBJ2-5, with 7 positions matching TRBD1. Per the germline V gene, CDR1 is SGHTA and CDR2 is FQGNSA. CDR3 length: 13 amino acids. With V trimmed by 5 bases and J by 2 bases, 2 bases remained unmatched. The CDR3 reads CASSGTVQETQYF. DNA for the CDR3: TGTGCCAGCAGCGGGACAGTTCAAGAGACCCAGTACTTC.

The rearrangement joins TRBV10-3 to TRBJ1-2; D unclear. Trimming took 10 bases from V and 4 from J, leaving 16 bases between them. The CDR3 contains 13 residues. CDR1 is ENHRY, CDR2 SYGVKD, per germline. For the CDR3, the DNA is TGTGCCACCTCTGAGTTTGAGTCCTATGGCTACACCTTC. Amino acids: CATSEFESYGYTF.

J is TRBJ2-2 and V is TRBV2, with 7 bases fitting TRBD1. The V segment lost 6 bases and the J segment 7 bases; nucleotides outside the gene matches: 8. The CDR3 is 14 residues long. Per the germline V gene, CDR1 is SNHLY and CDR2 is FYNNEI. CDR3 protein: CASRPGQWDGELFF. As DNA, the CDR3 is TGTGCCAGCAGACCGGGACAGTGGGACGGGGAGCTGTTTTTT.

V usage is TRBV28 and J usage is TRBJ2-2; the match to TRBD2 covers 9 bases. V lost 11 bases and J lost 6; bases outside the gene matches: 10. Germline CDR1 MDHEN, CDR2 SYDVKM. The CDR3 is 14 residues long. The CDR3 protein is CASAGTSFSGELFF. The CDR3 region has the DNA TGTGCCTCCGCCGGGACTAGCTTTTCCGGGGAGCTGTTTTTT.

V gene TRBV18 combines with J gene TRBJ2-1; TRBD2 agrees at 8 bases. This CDR3 contains 16 residues. Germline CDR1 is KGHSH and CDR2 is LQKENI. Trimming at V came to 3 bases and at J to 8 bases, leaving 12 bases not matched to a gene. CDR3 bases: TGTGCCAGCTCACCCCCGGGAGCGGGAGAAGGCGATGAGCAGTTCTTC. Its translation is CASSPPGAGEGDEQFF. Full variable domain (outside the CDR3, taken from reference TRBV18 and TRBJ2-1): NAGVMQNPRHLVRRRGQEARLRCSPMKGHSHVYWYRQLPEEGLKFMVYLQKENIIDESGMPKERFSAEFPKEGPSILRIQQVVRGDSAAYFCASSPPGAGEGDEQFFGPGTRLTVL.

This chain links TRBV18 with TRBJ2-5; TRBD2 matches at 12 bases. The CDR3 runs 14 residues. The V segment lost 6 bases and the J segment 5 bases; nucleotides outside the gene matches: 4. Looked up from germline, CDR1 is KGHSH and CDR2 is LQKENI. The CDR3 coding sequence is TGTGCCAGCTCGCGACTAGCGGGAGATGAGACCCAGTACTTC. As protein: CASSRLAGDETQYF.

The chain couples TRBV25-1 to TRBJ1-6; TRBD1 matches 7 bases. From germline, CDR1 is MGHDK and CDR2 SYGVNS. Losses at the gene ends were 6 bases for V and 0 bases for J; bases not matched to a gene: 8. The CDR3 is 17 amino acids. As DNA, the CDR3 is TGTGCCAGCAGGGCCGGGACAGAGAGCTCCTATAATTCACCCCTCCACTTT. It encodes CASRAGTESSYNSPLHF.

V is TRBV10-3 and J is TRBJ1-1, with TRBD1 identical over 8 bases. This CDR3 region has 13 residues. Looked up from germline, CDR1 is ENHRY and CDR2 is SYGVKD. V lost 6 bases to trimming and J lost 3 bases; unmatched junction nucleotides: 3. The CDR3 spells CAIRDRGYTEAFF. The CDR3 DNA reads as TGTGCCATCAGAGACAGGGGATACACTGAAGCTTTCTTT.

The chain employs TRBV12-3 or TRBV12-4 and TRBJ1-2, with 9 bases identical to TRBD1. V gave up 5 bases and J gave up 7 bases; unmatched junction bases: 5. The CDR3 extends over 13 amino acids. CDR3 nucleotides: TGTGCCAGCAGTGTGGACAGGGGTGGTGGCTACACCTTC. It translates to CASSVDRGGGYTF.

The chain joins TRBV18 to TRBJ2-1; TRBD2 is a possible D gene (7 bases). CDR1 is KGHSH and CDR2 is LQKENI in the germline V gene. The CDR3 length is 15 residues. V lost 4 bases and J lost 0, with 10 bases in between. The CDR3 DNA follows: TGTGCCAGCTCACTAGGGGGGGTCTCCTACAATGAGCAGTTCTTC. It yields the protein CASSLGGVSYNEQFF.